This TCR beta chain was sequenced during a study of T cells in narcolepsy. Across the whole study: Healthy controls were enrolled alongside patients with narcolepsy type 1 or type 2.

Points from the study as a whole: Blood of same and different patients, but not healthy controls, reportedly held recurring autoreactive clonotypes. HCRT-specific and TRIB2-specific autoreactive clonotypes appeared among same-patient CSF and blood CD4+ clonotypes.

The protocol was immunoSEQ multiplex PCR, while the TCRdb copy is restricted to in-frame clones and leaves out a portion. This table holds around 17,000 clones, 72% found once. V lost 5 bases and J lost 0; bases outside the gene matches: 22. The V gene's germline CDR1 is PRHDT and CDR2 FYEKMQ (reference sequence). The CDR3 extends over 21 amino acids. In regard to this clone: What it binds is unknown.

The clonotype comes from a human donor with narcolepsy. V is TRBV13 and J is TRBJ2-3, with 8 bases lining up with TRBD1. Sequenced input: CD45RA- memory CD8+ T cells from PBMCs. The CDR3 region is CASSRSRFLDRVNTSTDTQYF. CDR3 nucleotides: TGTGCCAGCAGCCGTTCACGTTTCTTGGACAGGGTGAATACTAGCACAGATACGCAGTATTTT.